This TCR beta chain was identified in a study of graft-versus-host responses after intestinal transplantation. On the study more broadly: Recipients had transplants, and these were multivisceral, liver-intestinal, or isolated intestinal. Study findings and constraints: Graft-donor T cell macrochimerism coincided with high graft-versus-host to host-versus-graft clonal ratios in allografts.

About this clone itself: Its specificity is not known.

Profiling relied on immunoSEQ multiplex PCR, and the TCRdb table lists in-frame clones only, not all of them. The sample yields 15,000 to 20,000 clones, roughly 90% seen once. Germline V gives CDR1 SGHNT, CDR2 YYREEE (reference sequence). The CDR3 runs 15 residues. The ends lost 4 bases at V and 8 bases at J; junction bases unmatched: 13. This chain links TRBV5-4 with TRBJ1-1; 8 bases are a match to TRBD1. Sequencing used PBMCs, obtained 350 to 400 days after transplant. The TCR comes from a human patient who received an intestinal transplant, so some T cells may come from the graft donor. CDR3 DNA sequence: TGTGCCAGCAGCGCAACCAGGGGGCCAGCCCACGAAGCTTTCTTT. Its translation: CASSATRGPAHEAFF.